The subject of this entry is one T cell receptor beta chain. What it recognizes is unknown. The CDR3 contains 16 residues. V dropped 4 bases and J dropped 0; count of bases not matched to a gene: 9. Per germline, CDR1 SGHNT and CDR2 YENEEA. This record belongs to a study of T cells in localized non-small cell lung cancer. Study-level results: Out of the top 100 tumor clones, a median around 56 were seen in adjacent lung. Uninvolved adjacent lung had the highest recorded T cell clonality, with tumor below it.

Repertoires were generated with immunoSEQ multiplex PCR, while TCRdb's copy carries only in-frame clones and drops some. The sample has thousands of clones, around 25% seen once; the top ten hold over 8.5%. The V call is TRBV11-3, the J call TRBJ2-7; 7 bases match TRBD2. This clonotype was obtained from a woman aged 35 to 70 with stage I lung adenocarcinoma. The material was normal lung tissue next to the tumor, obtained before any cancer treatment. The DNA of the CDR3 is TGTGCCAGCAGCTCCCTAGCGGCGACAAGCTCCTACGAGCAGTACTTC. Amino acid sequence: CASSSLAATSSYEQYF.